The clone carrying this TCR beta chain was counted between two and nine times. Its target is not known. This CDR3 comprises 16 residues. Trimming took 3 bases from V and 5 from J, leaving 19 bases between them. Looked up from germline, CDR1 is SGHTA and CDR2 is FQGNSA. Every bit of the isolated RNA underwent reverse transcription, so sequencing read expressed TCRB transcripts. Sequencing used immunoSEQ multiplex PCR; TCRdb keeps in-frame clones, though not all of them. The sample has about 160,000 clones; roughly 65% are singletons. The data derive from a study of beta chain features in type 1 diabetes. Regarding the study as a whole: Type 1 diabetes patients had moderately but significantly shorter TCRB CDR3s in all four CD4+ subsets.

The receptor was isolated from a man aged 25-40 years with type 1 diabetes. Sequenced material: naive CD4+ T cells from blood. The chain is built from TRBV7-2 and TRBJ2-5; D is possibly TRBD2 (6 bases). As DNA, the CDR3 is TGTGCCAGCAGCTTCGCGGGACTTCAAACTGGGGAGACCCAGTACTTC. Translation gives CASSFAGLQTGETQYF.